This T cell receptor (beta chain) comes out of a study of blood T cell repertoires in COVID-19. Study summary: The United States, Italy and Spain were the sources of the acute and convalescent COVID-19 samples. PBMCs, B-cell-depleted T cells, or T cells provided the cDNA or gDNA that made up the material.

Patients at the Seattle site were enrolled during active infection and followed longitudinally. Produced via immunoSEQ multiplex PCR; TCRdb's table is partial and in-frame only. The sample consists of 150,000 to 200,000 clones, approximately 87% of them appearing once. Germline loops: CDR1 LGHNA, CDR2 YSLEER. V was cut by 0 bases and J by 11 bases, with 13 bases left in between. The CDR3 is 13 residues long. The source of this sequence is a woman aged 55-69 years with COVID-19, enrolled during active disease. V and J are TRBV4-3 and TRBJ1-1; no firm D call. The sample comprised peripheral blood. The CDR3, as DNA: TGCGCCAGCAGCCAAGAATCGGGGAATGAGGCTTTCTTT. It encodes CASSQESGNEAFF.